Detailed here is one T cell receptor beta chain. CDR3 length: 14 residues. Per the germline V gene, CDR1 is MNHEY and CDR2 is SMNVEV (reference sequence). V was clipped by 5 bases and J by 2 bases, with 12 bases between them. This record belongs to a study of T cell changes during pregnancy in multiple sclerosis. This table comes from immunoSEQ multiplex PCR, and its TCRdb copy is limited to in-frame clones, with some not included. The table has under 85,000 clones, 90% to 95% seen once. The chain joins TRBV27 to TRBJ2-5, with a possible D match to TRBD2 (5 bases). The starting material was CD4+ T cells from peripheral blood mononuclear cells, obtained in the second trimester of pregnancy. This receptor was obtained from a female donor with multiple sclerosis, enrolled in a pregnancy study. CDR3 sequence reads: CASSPKERQETQYF. CDR3 nucleotide sequence: TGTGCCAGCAGTCCAAAGGAGCGGCAAGAGACCCAGTACTTC.